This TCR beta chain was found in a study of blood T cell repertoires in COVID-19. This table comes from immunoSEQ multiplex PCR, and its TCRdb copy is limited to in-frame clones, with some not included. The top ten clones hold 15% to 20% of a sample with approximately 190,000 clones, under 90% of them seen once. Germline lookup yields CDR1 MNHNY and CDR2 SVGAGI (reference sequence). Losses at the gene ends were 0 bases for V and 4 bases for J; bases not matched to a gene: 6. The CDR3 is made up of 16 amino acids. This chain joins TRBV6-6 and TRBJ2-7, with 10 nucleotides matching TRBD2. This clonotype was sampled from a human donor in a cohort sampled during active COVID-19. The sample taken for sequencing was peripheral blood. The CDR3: CASSYSLTSGLYEQYF. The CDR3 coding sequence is TGTGCCAGCAGTTACTCGTTGACTAGCGGGTTGTACGAGCAGTACTTC.